This is a list of T cell receptor beta chains from one sample in a study of cytomegalovirus exposure and HLA in healthy donors. Generated by immunoSEQ multiplex PCR, the TCRdb table keeps only in-frame clones and is missing some. The table records fewer than 100,000 clones, about 80% of them present only once. The specimen sequenced was PBMCs. Receptors originate from a man aged 40-49 years in good health and CMV-seronegative. The CDR3 runs from the conserved cysteine through the conserved F or W. The order of the fields is CDR3 length, clone size, J gene, D gene, V gene, CDR3 protein, CDR3 DNA. D genes are given only for firm matches. Clone size appears in some rows only: once, few, many, or a class for an expanded clone.

13	NA	TRBJ1-1	NA	TRBV29-1	CSALPPGNTEAFF	TGCAGCGCCTTACCCCCAGGGAACACTGAAGCTTTCTTT
20	NA	TRBJ1-2	TRBD1	TRBV30	CAWRGSGTGEVWKFNYGYTF	TGTGCCTGGAGGGGCTCGGGGACAGGGGAAGTTTGGAAGTTTAACTATGGCTACACCTTC
13	NA	TRBJ1-1	NA	TRBV14	CASSQVWNTEAFF	TGTGCCAGCAGCCAAGTATGGAACACTGAAGCTTTCTTT
16	NA	TRBJ2-3	TRBD2	TRBV28	CASSTRGSGRSDTQYF	TGTGCCAGCAGCACAAGGGGAAGCGGGAGGTCGGATACGCAGTATTTT
15	few	TRBJ2-7	TRBD1	TRBV5-4	CASSPGQGSSYEQYF	TGTGCCAGCAGCCCTGGACAGGGAAGCTCCTACGAGCAGTACTTC
14	NA	TRBJ2-2	NA	TRBV19	CASSIDLGVGELFF	TGTGCCAGTAGTATAGATCTCGGGGTCGGGGAGCTGTTTTTT
20	NA	TRBJ2-6	TRBD1	TRBV7-6	CASSLAMTGEGARGANVLTF	TGTGCCAGCAGCTTAGCAATGACAGGGGAAGGGGCGAGGGGGGCCAACGTCCTGACTTTC
14	NA	TRBJ2-1	TRBD2	TRBV18	CASFGLAGYNEQFF	TGTGCCAGCTTTGGACTAGCGGGCTACAATGAGCAGTTCTTC
13	few	TRBJ2-6	NA	TRBV6-1	CASGSSGANVLTF	TGTGCCAGCGGTAGCTCTGGGGCCAACGTCCTGACTTTC
12	NA	TRBJ1-2	NA	TRBV6-5	CASSSTGFGYTF	TGTGCCAGCAGTTCAACAGGTTTCGGCTACACCTTC
13	NA	TRBJ2-7	NA	TRBV5-1	CASSWSTETEQYF	TGCGCCAGCAGCTGGTCGACAGAAACCGAGCAGTACTTC
14	once	TRBJ2-1	NA	TRBV14	CASSQDYRAGEQFF	TGTGCCAGCAGCCAAGACTACAGGGCAGGTGAGCAGTTCTTC
15	NA	TRBJ2-7	TRBD1	TRBV13	CASSLRDRVAYEQYF	TGTGCCAGCAGCTTAAGGGACAGGGTGGCCTACGAGCAGTACTTC
16	few	TRBJ2-3	TRBD1	TRBV28	CASSSRTGGYADTQYF	TGTGCCAGCAGTTCCCGGACAGGGGGCTACGCAGATACGCAGTATTTT
18	NA	TRBJ1-6	NA	TRBV27	CASSLTGTPSSYNSPLHF	TGTGCCAGCAGTTTGACCGGGACACCGAGCTCCTATAATTCACCCCTCCACTTT
11	once	TRBJ1-3	NA	TRBV13	CASRTGNTIYF	TGTGCCAGCAGAACAGGAAACACCATATATTTT
15	NA	TRBJ2-1	TRBD2	TRBV5-4	CASSVSSGSYNEQFF	TGTGCCAGCAGCGTATCTAGCGGGAGTTACAATGAGCAGTTCTTC
15	NA	TRBJ1-2	NA	TRBV14	CASSQSTGNFYGYTF	TGTGCCAGCAGCCAAAGTACAGGGAACTTCTATGGCTACACCTTC
12	NA	TRBJ2-7	NA	TRBV28	CASSSYKYEQYF	TGTGCCAGCAGTTCTTACAAATACGAGCAGTACTTC
16	NA	TRBJ1-2	NA	TRBV10-2	CASSESWEGTNYGYTF	TGCGCCAGCAGTGAGTCCTGGGAGGGGACCAACTATGGCTACACCTTC
17	NA	TRBJ2-3	TRBD2	TRBV7-9	CASSSRGSGSITDTQYF	TGTGCCAGCAGCTCCCGGGGTAGCGGGAGTATCACAGATACGCAGTATTTT
13	NA	TRBJ2-7	NA	TRBV14	CASSREVSYEQYF	TGTGCCAGCAGCCGCGAGGTATCCTACGAGCAGTACTTC
14	few	TRBJ1-2	NA	TRBV27	CASTPNEGSYGYTF	TGTGCCAGCACCCCAAACGAGGGTAGCTATGGCTACACCTTC
15	NA	TRBJ1-6	TRBD1	TRBV2	CASSEITGGSSPLHF	TGTGCCAGCAGTGAAATAACAGGGGGCTCTTCACCCCTCCACTTT
14	once	TRBJ2-1	NA	TRBV5-6	CASLLSQGYNEQFF	TGTGCCAGCTTATTATCCCAGGGATACAATGAGCAGTTCTTC
13	NA	TRBJ2-1	NA	TRBV6-6	CASSQVLGSLKFF	TGTGCCAGCAGCCAGGTACTCGGGAGTCTCAAGTTCTTC
13	few	TRBJ1-1	NA	TRBV6-1	CASAKKRNTEAFF	TGTGCCAGCGCCAAGAAGCGGAACACTGAAGCTTTCTTT
12	few	TRBJ2-7	NA	TRBV5-1	CASSSQGYEQYF	TGCGCCAGCAGCTCACAGGGCTACGAGCAGTACTTC
14	NA	TRBJ2-7	NA	TRBV6-1	CASSEAHGQYEQYF	TGTGCCAGCAGTGAAGCCCACGGACAGTACGAGCAGTACTTC
15	few	TRBJ2-7	NA	TRBV11-2	CASSWGLVGSYEQYF	TGTGCCAGCAGCTGGGGGCTTGTCGGCTCCTACGAGCAGTACTTC
15	NA	TRBJ1-1	NA	TRBV29-1	CSVPGVGGSNTEAFF	TGCAGCGTCCCGGGGGTGGGCGGATCAAACACTGAAGCTTTCTTT
13	NA	TRBJ1-1	NA	TRBV5-6	CASSIRDRTEAFF	TGTGCCAGCAGCATTCGCGACAGAACCGAAGCTTTCTTT
15	NA	TRBJ2-3	NA	TRBV5-4	CASSLGGHGTDTQYF	TGTGCCAGCAGCTTGGGGGGGCATGGGACAGATACGCAGTATTTT
14	NA	TRBJ2-5	NA	TRBV5-1	CASSFQTGGETQYF	TGCGCCAGCAGCTTTCAGACAGGTGGAGAGACCCAGTACTTC
13	NA	TRBJ2-1	TRBD2	TRBV7-3	CASSLRGDNEQFF	TGTGCCAGCAGCTTACGGGGGGACAATGAGCAGTTCTTC
15	NA	TRBJ2-3	NA	TRBV5-1	CASSAMGRNTDTQYF	TGCGCCAGCAGCGCGATGGGCCGTAACACAGATACGCAGTATTTT
11	NA	TRBJ2-1	NA	TRBV30	CAWSVRNEQFF	TGTGCCTGGAGTGTGCGCAATGAGCAGTTCTTC